This T cell receptor (beta chain) was sequenced for a study of blood T cell repertoires in COVID-19. Germline loops: CDR1 MDHEN, CDR2 SYDVKM. This CDR3 is built from 13 residues. Deletions cut 6 bases from V and 0 bases from J, with 5 bases between. Those designated as exposed participants met a COVID-19 case within 2 weeks before study entry. In the authors' workflow: Reference gene primer amplification gave estimated nucleated cell counts. Some clones are missing from TCRdb's copy, which holds only in-frame ones; the method was immunoSEQ multiplex PCR. V and J calls and clone size are given by that table; D and trimming were obtained from the DNA. The table includes 140,000 to 150,000 clones, 87% detected once.

The rearrangement joins TRBV28 to TRBJ2-2; D unclear. Sequenced material: PBMCs or T cells enriched from blood (not recorded which). The source is a woman aged 40 to 49 who had been exposed to COVID-19. CDR3 sequence (DNA): TGTGCCAGCAGGGGCCCGAACACCGGGGAGCTGTTTTTT. This sequence encodes CASRGPNTGELFF.